The subject of this entry is one T cell receptor (beta chain). This entry comes from a study of blood T cell repertoires in COVID-19. Germline CDR1 reads SGDLS; CDR2 reads YYNGEE. The V gene lost 2 bases and the J gene lost 7 bases, with 10 bases spanning the gap. This CDR3 has 14 amino acids. The assay was immunoSEQ multiplex PCR, and TCRdb's table has in-frame clones only and misses some. The sample contains 300,000 to 350,000 clones, more than 70% of which appear only once. The chain uses TRBV9 and TRBJ1-6; no firm D call. Sequencing was carried out using peripheral blood. The source of this sequence is a man aged 25-45 years with active or convalescent COVID-19. The CDR3 nucleotides read TGTGCCAGCAGCGTCTTAGCCGGGAATTCACCCCTCCACTTT. The encoded protein is CASSVLAGNSPLHF.